The source of this TCR beta chain is a study of CD8+ T cells in alopecia areata. Study conclusions and caveats: There was only one nonresponder, so it was unclear how baseline CD8+ expansion relates to response.

Germline CDR1 and CDR2: MNHEY and SMNVEV (reference sequence). V dropped 6 bases and J dropped 2 bases, with 14 bases sitting between them. The CDR3 covers 15 residues. Following extraction, RNA underwent reverse transcription to cDNA, which served as the sequencing template. Sequencing used immunoSEQ multiplex PCR; TCRdb keeps in-frame clones, though not all of them. The sample lists 95,000 to 150,000 clones, about half occurring once. Treatment denoted: oral pan-JAK inhibitor, 5-10 mg twice daily. In regard to this clone: The antigen is not known.

The input for sequencing was CD4+ T cells sorted from blood, taken at week 4, from a patient treated with tofacitinib. This chain uses TRBV27 with TRBJ1-3; TRBD1 might be the D (6 bases). The TCR sequence derives from a human donor with alopecia areata. DNA of the CDR3: TGTGCCAGCAGCTTCACAGGGAAAACTGGAAACACCATATATTTT. It codes for CASSFTGKTGNTIYF.